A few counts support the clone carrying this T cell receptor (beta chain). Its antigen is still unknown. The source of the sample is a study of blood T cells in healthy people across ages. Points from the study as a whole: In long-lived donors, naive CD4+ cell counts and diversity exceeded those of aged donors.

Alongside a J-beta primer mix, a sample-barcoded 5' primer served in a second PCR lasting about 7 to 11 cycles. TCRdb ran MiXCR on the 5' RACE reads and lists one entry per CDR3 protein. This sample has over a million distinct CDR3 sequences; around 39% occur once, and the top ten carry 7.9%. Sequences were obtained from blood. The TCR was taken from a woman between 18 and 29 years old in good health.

CDR3 in amino acids: CASSQSGLAADTQYF. The CDR3 DNA sequence: TGTGCCAGCAGCCAATCGGGGCTAGCAGCAGATACGCAGTATTTT. The chain joins TRBV14 to TRBJ2-3; the D call may be TRBD1 or TRBD2 (5 bases each). Germline values: CDR1 SGHDN, CDR2 FVKESK. V dropped 2 bases and J dropped 4 bases, with 13 bases sitting between them. The CDR3 runs to 15 residues.